The source of this TCR beta chain is a study of Ad26.COV2.S vaccination and SARS-CoV-2 variants. As for the study in general: In the COV1001 trial, the donor was in the Ad26.COV2.S arm. Administration of Ad26.COV2.S was intramuscular, either once or twice 56 days apart.

Study-level points and caveats: People who got the vaccine or the placebo had similar non-spike TCR breadth.

In regard to this clone: Its antigen remains unknown.

Germline V gene lookup returns CDR1 SNHLY and CDR2 FYNNEI. The V end was cut by 10 bases, the J end by 4 bases, with 16 bases between. The CDR3 runs 13 residues. Treatment meaning: 15 to 20 received Ad26.COV2.S at low or high dose, single or two shots; 5 received placebo; per-sample allocation not given. Sampling was performed 63 days after the first vaccine or placebo injection. Measured with immunoSEQ multiplex PCR; TCRdb has only the in-frame clones, and not every one. The data contain about 680,000 clones, around 92% of them singletons. The clonotype was recovered from a person between 18 and 65 years old who received the Ad26.COV2.S COVID-19 vaccine or a placebo. This chain links TRBV2 with TRBJ1-2; TRBD1 might be the D (6 bases). Specimen: peripheral blood, collected in a trial of Ad26.COV2.S vaccine versus placebo. As DNA, the CDR3 is TGTGCCAAGCAGGGGCAGGGAACCTATGGCTACACCTTC. This translates into CAKQGQGTYGYTF. Combining the CDR3 with reference TRBV2 and TRBJ1-2 gives the whole variable domain EPEVTQTPSHQVTQMGQEVILRCVPISNHLYFYWYRQILGQKVEFLVSFYNNEISEKSEIFDDQFSVERPDGSNFTLKIRSTKLEDSAMYFCAKQGQGTYGYTFGSGTRLTVV.